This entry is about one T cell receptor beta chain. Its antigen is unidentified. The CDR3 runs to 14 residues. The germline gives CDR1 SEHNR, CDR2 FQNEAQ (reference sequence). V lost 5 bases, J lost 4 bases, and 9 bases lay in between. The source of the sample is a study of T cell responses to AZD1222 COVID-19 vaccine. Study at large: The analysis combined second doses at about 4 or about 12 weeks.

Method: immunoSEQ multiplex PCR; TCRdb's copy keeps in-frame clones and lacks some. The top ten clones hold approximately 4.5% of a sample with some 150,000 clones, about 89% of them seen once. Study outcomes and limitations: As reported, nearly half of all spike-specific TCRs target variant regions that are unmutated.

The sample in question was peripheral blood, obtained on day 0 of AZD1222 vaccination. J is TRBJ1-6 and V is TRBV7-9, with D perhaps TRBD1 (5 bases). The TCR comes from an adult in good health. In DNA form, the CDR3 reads TGTGCCAGCAGCCCCGGGGGGTATAATTCACCCCTCCACTTT. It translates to CASSPGGYNSPLHF.